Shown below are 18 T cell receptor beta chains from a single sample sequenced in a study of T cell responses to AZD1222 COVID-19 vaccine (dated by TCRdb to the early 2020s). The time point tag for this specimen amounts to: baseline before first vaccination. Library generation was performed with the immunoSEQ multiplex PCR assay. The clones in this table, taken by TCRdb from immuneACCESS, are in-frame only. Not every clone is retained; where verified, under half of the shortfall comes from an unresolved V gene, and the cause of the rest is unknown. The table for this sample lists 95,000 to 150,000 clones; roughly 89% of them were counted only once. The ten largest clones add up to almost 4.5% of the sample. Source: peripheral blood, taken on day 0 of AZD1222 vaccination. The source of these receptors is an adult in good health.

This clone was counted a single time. The DNA of the CDR3 is TGTGCCTTCTCCAAAGGGGGCAATCAGCCCCAGCATTTT. Protein product: CAFSKGGNQPQHF. The V call is TRBV2, the J call TRBJ1-5, with D possibly being TRBD1 (5 bases). In germline, CDR1 is SNHLY, CDR2 FYNNEI. V lost 11 bases to trimming and J lost 2 bases, with 13 bases between them. This CDR3 is 13 amino acids long.

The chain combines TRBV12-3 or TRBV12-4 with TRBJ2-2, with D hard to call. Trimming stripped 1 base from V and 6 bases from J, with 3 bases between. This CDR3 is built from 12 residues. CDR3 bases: TGTGCCAGCAGTTTAGTTCCCGGGGAGCTGTTTTTT. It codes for CASSLVPGELFF.

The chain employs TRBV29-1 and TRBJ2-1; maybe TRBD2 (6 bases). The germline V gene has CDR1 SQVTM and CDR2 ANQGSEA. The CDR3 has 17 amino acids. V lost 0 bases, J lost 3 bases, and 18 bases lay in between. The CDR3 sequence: CSVEDQNRSGYYNEQFF. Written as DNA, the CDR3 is TGCAGCGTTGAAGATCAAAATCGTAGCGGTTACTACAATGAGCAGTTCTTC.

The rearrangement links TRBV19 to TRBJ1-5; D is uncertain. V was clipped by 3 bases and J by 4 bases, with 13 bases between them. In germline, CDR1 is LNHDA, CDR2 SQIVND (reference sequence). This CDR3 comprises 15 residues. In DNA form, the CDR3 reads TGTGCCAGTAGTATTCCGAATGGTAGAAATCAGCCCCAGCATTTT. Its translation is CASSIPNGRNQPQHF.

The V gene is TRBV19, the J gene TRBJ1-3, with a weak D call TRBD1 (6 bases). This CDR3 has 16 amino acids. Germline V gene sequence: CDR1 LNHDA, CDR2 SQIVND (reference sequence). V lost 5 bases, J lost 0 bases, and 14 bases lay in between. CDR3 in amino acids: CASSSPTGPSGNTIYF. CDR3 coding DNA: TGTGCCAGTAGTTCCCCGACAGGACCCTCTGGAAACACCATATATTTT.

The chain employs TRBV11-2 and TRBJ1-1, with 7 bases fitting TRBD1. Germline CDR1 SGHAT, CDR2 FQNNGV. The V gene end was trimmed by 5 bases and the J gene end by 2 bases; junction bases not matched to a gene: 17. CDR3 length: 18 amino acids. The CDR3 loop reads CASSRDRVGMFLNTEAFF. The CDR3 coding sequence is TGTGCCAGCAGCCGAGACAGGGTGGGCATGTTTTTAAACACTGAAGCTTTCTTT.

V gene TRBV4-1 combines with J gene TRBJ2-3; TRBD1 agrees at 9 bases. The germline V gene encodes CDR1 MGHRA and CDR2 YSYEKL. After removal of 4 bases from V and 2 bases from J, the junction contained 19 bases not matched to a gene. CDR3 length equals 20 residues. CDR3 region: CASSLTSPGTGTANTDTQYF. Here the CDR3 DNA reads TGCGCCAGCAGCCTTACGTCACCGGGGACAGGGACTGCTAACACAGATACGCAGTATTTT.

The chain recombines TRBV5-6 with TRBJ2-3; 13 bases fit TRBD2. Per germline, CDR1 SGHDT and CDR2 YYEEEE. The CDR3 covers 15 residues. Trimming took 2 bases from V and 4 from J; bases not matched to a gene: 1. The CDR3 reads CASSLGLAGADTQYF. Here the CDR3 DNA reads TGTGCCAGCAGCTTAGGACTAGCGGGAGCAGATACGCAGTATTTT. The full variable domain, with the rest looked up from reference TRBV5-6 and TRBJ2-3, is DAGVTQSPTHLIKTRGQQVTLRCSPKSGHDTVSWYQQALGQGPQFIFQYYEEEERQRGNFPDRFSGHQFPNYSSELNVNALLLGDSALYLCASSLGLAGADTQYFGPGTRLTVL.

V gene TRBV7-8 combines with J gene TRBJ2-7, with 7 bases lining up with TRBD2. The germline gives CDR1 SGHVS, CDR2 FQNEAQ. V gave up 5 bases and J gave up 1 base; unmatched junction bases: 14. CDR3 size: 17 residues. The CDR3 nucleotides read TGTGCCAGCAGCCCGGGACGGCGGGGGTTCGGGTCCTACGAGCAGTACTTC. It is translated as CASSPGRRGFGSYEQYF.

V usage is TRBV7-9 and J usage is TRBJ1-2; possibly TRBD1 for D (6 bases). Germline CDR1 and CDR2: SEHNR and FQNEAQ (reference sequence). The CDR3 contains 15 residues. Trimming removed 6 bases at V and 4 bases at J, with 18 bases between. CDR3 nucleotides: TGTGCCAGCAGTTCTCAGGGGCAGTTGGCCTATGGCTACACCTTC. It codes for CASSSQGQLAYGYTF.

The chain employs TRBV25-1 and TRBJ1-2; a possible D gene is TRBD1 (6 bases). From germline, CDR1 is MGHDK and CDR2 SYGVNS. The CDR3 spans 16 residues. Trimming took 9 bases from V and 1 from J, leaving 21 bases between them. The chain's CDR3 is CARTRTEKYRNYGYTF. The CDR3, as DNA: TGTGCCAGAACGCGGACAGAAAAGTATCGTAACTATGGCTACACCTTC.

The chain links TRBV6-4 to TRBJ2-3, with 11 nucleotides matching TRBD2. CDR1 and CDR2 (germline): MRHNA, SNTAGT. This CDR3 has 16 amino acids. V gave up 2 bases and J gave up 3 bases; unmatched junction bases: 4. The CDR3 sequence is CASSDTTSGNTDTQYF. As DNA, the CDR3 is TGTGCCAGCAGTGACACGACTAGCGGGAATACAGATACGCAGTATTTT.

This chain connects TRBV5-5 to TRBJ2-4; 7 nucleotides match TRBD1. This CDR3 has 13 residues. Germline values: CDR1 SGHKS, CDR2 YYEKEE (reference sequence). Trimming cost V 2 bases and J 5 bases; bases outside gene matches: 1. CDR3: CASSLGQENIQYF. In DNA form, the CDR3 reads TGTGCCAGCAGCTTAGGACAGGAAAACATTCAGTACTTC.

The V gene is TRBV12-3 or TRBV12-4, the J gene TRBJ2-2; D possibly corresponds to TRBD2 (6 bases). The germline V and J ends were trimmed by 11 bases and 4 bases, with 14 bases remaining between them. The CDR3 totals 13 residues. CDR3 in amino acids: CAAGRPGTGELFF. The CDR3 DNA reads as TGTGCCGCGGGGAGGCCTGGCACCGGGGAGCTGTTTTTT.

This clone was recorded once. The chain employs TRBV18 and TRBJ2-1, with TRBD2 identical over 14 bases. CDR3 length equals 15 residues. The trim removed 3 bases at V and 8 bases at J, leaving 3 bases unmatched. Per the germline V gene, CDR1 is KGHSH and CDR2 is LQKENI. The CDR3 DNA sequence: TGTGCCAGCTCACCGGGACTAGCGGGAGACGATGAGCAGTTCTTC. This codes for CASSPGLAGDDEQFF. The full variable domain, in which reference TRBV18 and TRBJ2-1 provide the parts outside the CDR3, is NAGVMQNPRHLVRRRGQEARLRCSPMKGHSHVYWYRQLPEEGLKFMVYLQKENIIDESGMPKERFSAEFPKEGPSILRIQQVVRGDSAAYFCASSPGLAGDDEQFFGPGTRLTVL.

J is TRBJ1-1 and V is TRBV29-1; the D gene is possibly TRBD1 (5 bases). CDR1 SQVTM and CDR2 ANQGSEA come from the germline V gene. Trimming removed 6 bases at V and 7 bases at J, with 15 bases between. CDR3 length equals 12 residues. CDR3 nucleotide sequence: TGCAGCGTACGGGCAGGGAATGGTGAAGCTTTCTTT. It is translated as CSVRAGNGEAFF.

CDR3 in DNA: TGTGCCACCAGACAGGGTGGGGGACTGAATGAAAAACTGTTTTTT. Encoded protein: CATRQGGGLNEKLFF. The J gene is TRBJ1-4, the V gene TRBV28; 7 bases are a match to TRBD1. V was clipped by 10 bases and J by 5 bases; unmatched bases: 13. The CDR3 totals 15 residues. CDR1 is MDHEN and CDR2 is SYDVKM in the germline V gene. The variable domain in full, completed from reference TRBV28 and TRBJ1-4, reads DVKVTQSSRYLVKRTGEKVFLECVQDMDHENMFWYRQDPGLGLRLIYFSYDVKMKEKGDIPEGYSVSREKKERFSLILESASTNQTSMYLCATRQGGGLNEKLFFGSGTQLSVL.

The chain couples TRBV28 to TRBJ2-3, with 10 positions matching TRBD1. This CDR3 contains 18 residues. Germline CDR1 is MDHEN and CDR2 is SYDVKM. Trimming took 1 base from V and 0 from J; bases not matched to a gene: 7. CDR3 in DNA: TGTGCCAGCAGTTTATACCGCGGGACAGGGGATAGCACAGATACGCAGTATTTT. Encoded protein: CASSLYRGTGDSTDTQYF.